These 17 T cell receptor beta chains share one sample of origin, sequenced in a study of T cell repertoires in cytomegalovirus infection. TCRdb passed the reads through MiXCR, listing each CDR3 protein once. The sample has roughly 310,000 distinct CDR3 sequences, 15% to 20% seen once. Sequencing was performed on PBMCs. Receptor source: a human donor in good health (CMV status not recorded). Some clones in this sample may be carry-over from other donors' samples.

The rearrangement uses TRBV6-1 and TRBJ2-1; 9 positions match TRBD2. CDR1 is MNHNS, CDR2 SASEGT, per germline. CDR3 length equals 16 residues. With 7 bases clipped from V and 1 base from J, the junction kept 8 bases outside the gene matches. CDR3 nucleotide sequence: TGTGCCAGCATCCCGACCCTAGCGGGGTCCTACAATGAGCAGTTCTTC. Protein sequence: CASIPTLAGSYNEQFF.

This clonotype was detected only a few times. V and J are TRBV4-3 and TRBJ2-2, with 7 bases matching TRBD1. The CDR3 sequence is 17 residues long. With V trimmed by 3 bases and J by 6 bases, 13 bases remained unmatched. Germline CDR1 LGHNA, CDR2 YSLEER. The CDR3 coding sequence is TGCGCCAGCAGCCAGTTTAGGGGGCCCTCCGCCTCCGGGGAGCTGTTTTTT. This gives the protein CASSQFRGPSASGELFF.

This clonotype appeared a few times. This chain uses TRBV7-9 with TRBJ2-5; tentatively, D is TRBD2 (5 bases). CDR1 SEHNR and CDR2 FQNEAQ come from the germline V gene (reference sequence). Trimming removed 8 bases at V and 3 bases at J, with 16 bases between. The CDR3 loop spans 14 amino acids. For the CDR3, the DNA is TGTGCCAGCGGAAGACGGGGAGAGAAAGAGACCCAGTACTTC. This gives the protein CASGRRGEKETQYF.

This clonotype was counted ten times or more. The chain joins TRBV7-9 to TRBJ1-2; no definite D call. Germline CDR1 and CDR2: SEHNR and FQNEAQ (reference sequence). The CDR3 sequence is 14 residues long. Trimming removed 8 bases at V and 2 bases at J, with 15 bases between. CDR3 sequence reads: CASSKVDLNYGYTF. The CDR3 DNA follows: TGTGCCAGCTCCAAGGTGGACCTGAACTATGGCTACACCTTC.

The CDR3: CASSYAGGPLGEKLFF. For the CDR3, the DNA is TGTGCCAGCAGTTACGCAGGGGGACCTCTTGGTGAAAAACTGTTTTTT. The J gene is TRBJ1-4, the V gene TRBV6-5, with 7 nucleotides matching TRBD1. This CDR3 has 16 residues. Per the germline V gene, CDR1 is MNHEY and CDR2 is SVGAGI. Trimming cost V 2 bases and J 7 bases; bases outside gene matches: 10.

This clonotype was seen many times. The V gene is TRBV7-6, the J gene TRBJ1-2, with TRBD1 identical over 9 bases. Germline-derived CDR1 and CDR2 are SGHVS and FNYEAQ. V shed 5 bases, J shed 5 bases, and the junction held 9 bases outside the gene matches. CDR3 length: 15 amino acids. The CDR3 region has the DNA TGTGCCAGCAGCCCGGGACAGGGACTAGGGTATGGCTACACCTTC. It translates to CASSPGQGLGYGYTF.

This clonotype has ten or more counts. V usage is TRBV7-2 and J usage is TRBJ1-5; weak D call: TRBD1 (5 bases). Looked up from germline, CDR1 is SGHTA and CDR2 is FQGNSA. The CDR3 is 14 amino acids. V was pared by 5 bases and J by 8 bases, with 16 bases between. The CDR3 loop reads CASSLLGGVEPQHF. CDR3 nucleotides: TGTGCCAGCAGCCTGTTGGGGGGTGTTGAGCCCCAGCATTTT.

This clonotype was found many times. The chain links TRBV7-2 to TRBJ2-3; maybe TRBD1 (6 bases). Trimming pared 4 bases from V and 2 bases from J, leaving 13 bases between. CDR1 and CDR2 from the germline V gene are SGHTA and FQGNSA. The CDR3 is made up of 15 amino acids. CDR3: CASSSPGAVTDTQYF. The CDR3 nucleotides are TGTGCCAGCAGCTCGCCAGGGGCGGTCACAGATACGCAGTATTTT.

This rearrangement joins TRBV28 to TRBJ1-4; no clear D gene. V was cut by 3 bases and J by 6 bases, with 23 bases left in between. The CDR3 is 18 amino acids. Germline CDR1 MDHEN, CDR2 SYDVKM. CDR3 loop: CASSFQFPGALSDEKLFF. The CDR3 region has the DNA TGTGCCAGCAGTTTTCAGTTTCCGGGTGCCCTATCGGATGAAAAACTGTTTTTT.

This clonotype was detected many times. The V and J genes are TRBV12-3 or TRBV12-4 and TRBJ1-5; D is possibly TRBD1 (5 bases). Trimming took off 2 bases at V and 8 bases at J, with 10 bases between the two ends. The CDR3 sequence is 13 residues long. CDR3 region: CASSLRLREPQHF. Written as DNA, the CDR3 is TGTGCCAGCAGTTTACGACTCAGGGAGCCCCAGCATTTT.

This clonotype was counted many times. The chain has TRBV6-1 and TRBJ1-2; D is unresolved. The CDR3 consists of 13 residues. Trimming took 2 bases from V and 8 from J, leaving 12 bases between them. Germline CDR1 reads MNHNS; CDR2 reads SASEGT. The CDR3: CASSESGPEGYTF. The CDR3 nucleotides read TGTGCCAGCAGTGAAAGCGGGCCCGAGGGCTACACCTTC.

Ten or more counts support this clonotype. The chain uses TRBV7-6 and TRBJ2-7; 11 positions match TRBD2. This CDR3 is 19 amino acids long. Germline values: CDR1 SGHVS, CDR2 FNYEAQ. V was pared by 5 bases and J by 0 bases, with 15 bases of the junction left unmatched. The CDR3 DNA follows: TGTGCCAGCAGCCCTACCCAGATTACCGGGACTAGCGGCTCCTACGAGCAGTACTTC. Translating it yields CASSPTQITGTSGSYEQYF.

This clonotype showed up many times. The rearrangement links TRBV7-8 to TRBJ1-1; 9 bases fit TRBD1. The germline CDR1 and CDR2 sequences are SGHVS and FQNEAQ. V lost 6 bases to trimming and J lost 2 bases; unmatched junction nucleotides: 4. The CDR3 has 14 residues. The CDR3 DNA sequence: TGTGCCAGCAGAGGGACAGGGCGTAACACTGAAGCTTTCTTT. Translating gives CASRGTGRNTEAFF.

In its sample, this clonotype was seen a few times. V is TRBV2 and J is TRBJ2-2; D is perhaps TRBD1 (5 bases). CDR1 and CDR2 from the germline V gene are SNHLY and FYNNEI. The CDR3 has 13 amino acids. Trimming cost V 4 bases and J 10 bases, with 13 bases left between them. The CDR3 loop reads CASSVVEGVELFF. The CDR3 bases are TGTGCCAGCAGTGTGGTAGAAGGGGTGGAGCTGTTTTTT.

The J gene is TRBJ1-1, the V gene TRBV6-5; perhaps TRBD1 as D (5 bases). There are 12 residues in the CDR3. V lost 6 bases to trimming and J lost 5 bases, with 10 bases between them. In germline, CDR1 is MNHEY, CDR2 SVGAGI. The CDR3 coding sequence is TGTGCCAGCAGAACAGGTAGTACTGAAGCTTTCTTT. Translating it yields CASRTGSTEAFF.

This clonotype occurred many times. This sequence joins TRBV28 and TRBJ1-6; D gene unclear. V was trimmed by 3 bases and J by 4 bases, leaving 10 bases between them. This CDR3 has 15 residues. The V gene's germline CDR1 is MDHEN and CDR2 SYDVKM. The DNA for the CDR3 is TGTGCCAGCAGTTTGACGGGCAGATATAATTCACCCCTCCACTTT. This gives the protein CASSLTGRYNSPLHF.

This clonotype was observed a handful of times. The rearrangement uses TRBV12-3 or TRBV12-4 and TRBJ1-2, with TRBD1 as a possible D gene (6 bases). The length of the CDR3 is 14 residues. The V and J ends lost 3 bases and 1 base respectively, with 9 bases between them. The CDR3 reads CASSFGQINYGYTF. The CDR3 DNA sequence: TGTGCCAGCAGTTTCGGACAGATTAACTATGGCTACACCTTC.